This T cell receptor (beta chain) was sequenced for a study of control samples from healthy donors and cancer patients. Profiling relied on immunoSEQ multiplex PCR, and the TCRdb table lists in-frame clones only, not all of them. The sample has about 180,000 clones, nearly 90% seen once. The CDR3 is 17 amino acids. V shed 5 bases and J shed 2 bases, with 18 bases lying between them. Germline CDR1 MGHDK, CDR2 SYGVNS. The sequence was collected from a woman between 45 and 65 years old in good health. Sequenced input: blood. This rearrangement joins TRBV25-1 to TRBJ1-4; D unclear. DNA for the CDR3: TGTGCCAGCAGTCCGCAAGTCCTCCGGTTCACTAATGAAAAACTGTTTTTT. As protein: CASSPQVLRFTNEKLFF.